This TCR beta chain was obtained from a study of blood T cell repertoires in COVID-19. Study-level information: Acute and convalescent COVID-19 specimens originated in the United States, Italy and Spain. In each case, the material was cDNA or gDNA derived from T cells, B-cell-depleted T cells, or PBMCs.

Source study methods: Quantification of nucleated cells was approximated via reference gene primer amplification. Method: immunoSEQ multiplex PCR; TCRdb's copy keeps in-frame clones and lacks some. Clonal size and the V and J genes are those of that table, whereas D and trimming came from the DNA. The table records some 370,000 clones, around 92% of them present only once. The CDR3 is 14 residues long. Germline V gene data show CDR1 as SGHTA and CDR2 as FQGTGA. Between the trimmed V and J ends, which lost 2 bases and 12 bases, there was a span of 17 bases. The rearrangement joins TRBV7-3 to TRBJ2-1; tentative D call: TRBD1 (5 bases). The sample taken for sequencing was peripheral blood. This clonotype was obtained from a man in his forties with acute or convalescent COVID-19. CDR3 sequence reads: CASSLRRQQGPQFF. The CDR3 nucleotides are TGTGCCAGCAGCTTACGACGTCAGCAGGGCCCGCAGTTCTTC.